This T cell receptor beta chain was obtained from a study of blood T cell dynamics during melanoma immunotherapy. Germline V gene data show CDR1 as SGHTA and CDR2 as FQGTGA. This CDR3 spans 13 amino acids. V lost 2 bases and J lost 4, with 8 bases in between. Only in-frame clones appear in the TCRdb table, and some are missing; sequencing was by immunoSEQ multiplex PCR. In the table there are about 7,600 clones, 85% to 90% of which are singletons. The study, taken as a whole, reports: Whether repertoire-driving clones were melanoma-specific could not be determined.

Time point meaning: week 3, after first cycle of checkpoint inhibitor. Remarks on this clone: Its antigen is unknown.

This rearrangement joins TRBV7-3 to TRBJ1-1; the D gene is possibly TRBD1 (6 bases). This TCR was recovered from a human donor with melanoma. Sequenced here: blood, sampled from a patient treated with checkpoint blockade. This CDR3 reads CASSLAGATEAFF. CDR3 DNA sequence: TGTGCCAGCAGCTTAGCAGGGGCCACTGAAGCTTTCTTT. Full variable domain (remainder filled in from reference TRBV7-3 and TRBJ1-1): GAGVSQTPSNKVTEKGKYVELRCDPISGHTALYWYRQSLGQGPEFLIYFQGTGAADDSGLPNDRFFAVRPEGSVSTLKIQRTERGDSAVYLCASSLAGATEAFFGQGTRLTVV.